This T cell receptor (beta chain) derives from a study of blood T cell repertoires in COVID-19 (dated by TCRdb to 2018 to 2020). As for the study more broadly: Collaborator samples came from the United States, Italy and Spain and covered acute and convalescent phases of COVID-19. Subjects who had been exposed to COVID-19, were actively infected with it, or had recovered from it provided the deeply sampled blood TCRbeta repertoires that made up the dataset. The material from the prospective study consisted of cDNA or gDNA derived from T cells, B-cell-depleted T cells, or PBMCs. Where available, HLA class I and class II types were obtained from metadata supplied by the sample provider rather than from assay-based typing. The repertoires were released in a freely available public database intended as a resource for research on the immune response to SARS-CoV-2. Sample metadata almost always included a de-identified subject ID, COVID-19 status, age in years and sex. The samples were drawn from the first 160 participants of the ongoing ImmuneRACE study and from some 1,300 subjects provided by 6 global collaborators. Results and caveats for the whole study, not just this receptor: Clinical and demographic metadata were provided uncurated, with the amount varying by source and participant.

TCRbeta CDR3 regions were amplified from genomic DNA using the immunoSEQ Assay, a bias-controlled multiplex PCR. Per the authors' processing: The number of nucleated cells in each sample was estimated by amplification of reference gene primers within the assay. Sequence reads were collapsed and filtered to measure the absolute abundance of every unique TCRbeta CDR3 rearrangement. Productive Simpson clonality was computed per sample as the square root of Simpson's diversity index over productive rearrangements. TCRdb retrieved this table from immuneACCESS and kept in-frame rearrangements only. Not all clones are present; in checked studies, unresolved V genes account for under half, and no reason is known for the remainder. Clone size and V and J calls were adopted from that table, with D and trimming inferred from the DNA. A total of 190,000 or so clones appear in this sample, around 87% of them only once. Of the sample, roughly 0.6% is held by the ten largest clones.

Each collaborating institution followed its own protocols to collect whole blood in K2EDTA tubes. For TCRbeta analysis, collaborator samples were shipped as frozen whole blood, as isolated PBMCs, or as DNA extracted from either sample type. The germline V gene encodes CDR1 SGHRS and CDR2 YFSETQ. Spanning cysteine to phenylalanine, the CDR3 consists of 14 amino acids. Just CDR3 DNA is preserved here, 42 bases in frame from base 1. Trimming costs V 0 bases and J 5 bases, and their ends lie 9 bases apart. Worth noting for this clone: What this receptor recognizes is not known. No much larger clone is present one base from it, and per-base qualities are unavailable.

Sequencing was performed on peripheral blood. The rearranged segments are TRBV5-1 and TRBJ1-5, and possibly TRBD1, on 6 matching bases. The source of this sequence is a man aged 45-65 years with acute or convalescent COVID-19. The CDR3 region reads CASSLGSGDQPQHF. The bases are TGCGCCAGCAGCTTGGGGTCAGGGGATCAGCCCCAGCATTTT.